The 6 T cell receptor beta chains below were found in one sample sequenced in a study of cytomegalovirus exposure and HLA in healthy donors (dated by TCRdb to the late 2010s). Library method: the immunoSEQ multiplex PCR assay. A mixture of 60 forward primers for TCR Vbeta segments and 13 reverse primers for TCR Jbeta segments was used in the multiplex PCR. Drawn from immuneACCESS, this table holds only the in-frame rearrangements with V and J called that TCRdb kept. Clones are partly lost; checked studies trace under half to an unresolved V gene and leave the rest unexplained. Recorded for this sample are about 160,000 clones; approximately 84% of them occurred a single time. 6.3% of the sample lies in the top ten. The sequenced sample consisted of PBMCs. The source of these receptors is a male donor in good health and CMV-seropositive.

This rearrangement joins TRBV23-1 to TRBJ1-1; the D gene is possibly TRBD1 (5 bases). Being an ORF, TRBV23-1 has a function that is uncertain. There are 15 residues in the CDR3. Between the trimmed V and J ends, which lost 1 base and 0 bases, there was a span of 9 bases. CDR3 sequence (DNA): TGCGCCAGCAGTCAATATAAGGGGATGAACACTGAAGCTTTCTTT. The encoded protein is CASSQYKGMNTEAFF.

CDR3 nucleotide sequence: TGCGCCAGCAGCTTGGTCCTAGTCGATGAGCAGTTCTTC. Its protein is CASSLVLVDEQFF. The V gene is TRBV5-1, the J gene TRBJ2-1; D gene uncertain. The CDR3 spans 13 residues. The V and J ends lost 0 bases and 8 bases respectively, with 9 bases between them. In germline, CDR1 is SGHRS, CDR2 YFSETQ.

This chain joins TRBV28 and TRBJ1-6, with 8 positions matching TRBD1. V was pared by 6 bases and J by 8 bases, with 9 bases of the junction left unmatched. CDR1 and CDR2 (germline): MDHEN, SYDVKM. CDR3 length: 15 amino acids. CDR3 loop: CASSPRGQAYSPLHF. As DNA, the CDR3 is TGTGCCAGCAGCCCGAGGGGACAGGCATATTCACCCCTCCACTTT.

This chain joins TRBV14 and TRBJ1-1; the match to TRBD1 covers 7 bases. The germline V gene has CDR1 SGHDN and CDR2 FVKESK. V shed 3 bases and J 3 bases; nucleotides not matched to a gene: 13. This CDR3 has 17 amino acids. The CDR3 nucleotides are TGTGCCAGCAGCCATTTTCGACAGGGTAGAGGGTACACTGAAGCTTTCTTT. Protein: CASSHFRQGRGYTEAFF.

The rearrangement joins TRBV7-6 to TRBJ1-4, with D possibly matching TRBD1 (5 bases). The germline V gene has CDR1 SGHVS and CDR2 FNYEAQ. Deletions cut 5 bases from V and 5 bases from J, with 15 bases between. The CDR3 has 15 amino acids. CDR3 loop: CASSRRGPENEKLFF. The DNA of the CDR3 is TGTGCCAGCAGCAGGAGGGGCCCGGAGAATGAAAAACTGTTTTTT.

J is TRBJ2-2 and V is TRBV28, with D uncertain. Between the trimmed V and J ends, which lost 3 bases and 1 base, there was a span of 15 bases. The CDR3 spans 17 residues. Germline values: CDR1 MDHEN, CDR2 SYDVKM. This chain's CDR3 is CASSFPHFIGNTGELFF. The CDR3 DNA is TGTGCCAGCAGTTTCCCTCACTTTATTGGGAACACCGGGGAGCTGTTTTTT.